This TCR beta chain was identified during a study of post-analysis software for immune sequencing data (dated by TCRdb to the mid-2010s). About the study as a whole: The recorded disease courses included relapsing-remitting, secondary progressive and progressive-relapsing multiple sclerosis, and some patients had no subtype annotation. Patient repertoires were compared against over ten previously published healthy control repertoires from donors aged roughly 6 to 28 years. A subset of samples was prepared in parallel using single-end sample barcoding, then pooled and co-amplified after Illumina adapter ligation.

The cysteine opens and the phenylalanine closes a CDR3 of 14 amino acids. The DNA shown is the 42-base CDR3, in frame from base 1. The germline V gene supplies CDR1 SQVTM and CDR2 ANQGSEA. V is pruned by 7 bases and J by 2 bases, leaving 9 bases of the junction without a gene match. Details on this clonotype: This receptor's antigen is unknown. No quality values exist for individual bases; no much larger clone is one base distant.

TCR beta repertoires were profiled from peripheral blood of 13 young patients with multiple sclerosis to demonstrate the VDJtools post-analysis software. The multiple sclerosis patients were children and adolescents ranging in age from roughly 6 to 15 years. Libraries were constructed by PCR. The instrument given in TCRdb is Illumina HiSeq 2500. To reduce PCR and sequencing biases, unique molecular identifiers were incorporated into the TCR beta cDNA libraries. Per 1 to 10 million input T cells, around 500,000 cDNA molecules were obtained, such that each molecule approximated one T cell. The patient libraries were prepared and sequenced using the same protocol as the earlier healthy control dataset. Within a given batch, samples were prepared together, multiplexed and sequenced on the same HiSeq lane. Processing in the source paper ran as follows. Raw barcoded reads were processed with MIGEC, and single-read molecular identifier groups were discarded before consensus assembly and CDR3 extraction. Clonotype tables were post-analysed with VDJtools, normalizing diversity by down-sampling all datasets to the smallest sample size. To correct batch-related cross-sample contamination, repertoire overlap clustering matched CDR3 amino acid sequences but not nucleotide sequences. TCRdb reanalyzed the raw reads on its own, using fastp at Q25 for trimming and MiXCR for clone calling, and kept in-frame beta chains. Every entry covers one CDR3 protein and lists the most common genes and DNA from its rows. The V and J calls come from TCRdb's annotation, not from the publication. This sample is represented by hundreds of thousands of distinct CDR3 sequences; 55% to 60% of them were singletons. The ten largest clones represent around 11% of the sample.

General conclusions and limits of the study: The multiple sclerosis patient group was slightly younger than the control group. Direct clustering with F measure showed strong co-clustering of samples prepared in the same batch, prompting a batch-effect correction. Patients showed significantly higher frequencies than controls for 4 or 5 TRBV segments, among them TRBV5-6, TRBV5-1 and TRBV20-1. Significantly lower normalized Chao1 diversity was found in multiple sclerosis patients than in controls, suggesting substantial peripheral T-cell clonal expansion.

The TCR was taken from a girl aged 2-10 years with multiple sclerosis. Here the chain combines TRBV29-1 and TRBJ2-7, with TRBD1 matching 9 junction bases. The sample consisted of blood. The CDR3 here reads CSAQVGTGPYEQYF. The DNA sequence follows: TGCAGCGCCCAGGTCGGGACAGGGCCCTACGAGCAGTACTTC.